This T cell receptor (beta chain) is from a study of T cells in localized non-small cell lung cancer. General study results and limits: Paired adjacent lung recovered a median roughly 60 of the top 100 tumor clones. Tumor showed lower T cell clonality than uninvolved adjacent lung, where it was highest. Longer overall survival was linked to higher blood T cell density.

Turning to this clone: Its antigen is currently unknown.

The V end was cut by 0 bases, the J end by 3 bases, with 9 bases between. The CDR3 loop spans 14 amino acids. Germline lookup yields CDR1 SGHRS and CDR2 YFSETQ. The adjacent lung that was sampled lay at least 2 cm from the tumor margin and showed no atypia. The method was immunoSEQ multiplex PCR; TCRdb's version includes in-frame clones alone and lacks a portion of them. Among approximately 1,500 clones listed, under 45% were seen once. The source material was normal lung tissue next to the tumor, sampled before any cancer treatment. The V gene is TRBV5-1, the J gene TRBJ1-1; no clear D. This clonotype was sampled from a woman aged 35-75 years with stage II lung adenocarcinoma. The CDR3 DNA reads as TGCGCCAGCAGCTTGGAGGGTGGGGACACTGAAGCTTTCTTT. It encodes CASSLEGGDTEAFF.